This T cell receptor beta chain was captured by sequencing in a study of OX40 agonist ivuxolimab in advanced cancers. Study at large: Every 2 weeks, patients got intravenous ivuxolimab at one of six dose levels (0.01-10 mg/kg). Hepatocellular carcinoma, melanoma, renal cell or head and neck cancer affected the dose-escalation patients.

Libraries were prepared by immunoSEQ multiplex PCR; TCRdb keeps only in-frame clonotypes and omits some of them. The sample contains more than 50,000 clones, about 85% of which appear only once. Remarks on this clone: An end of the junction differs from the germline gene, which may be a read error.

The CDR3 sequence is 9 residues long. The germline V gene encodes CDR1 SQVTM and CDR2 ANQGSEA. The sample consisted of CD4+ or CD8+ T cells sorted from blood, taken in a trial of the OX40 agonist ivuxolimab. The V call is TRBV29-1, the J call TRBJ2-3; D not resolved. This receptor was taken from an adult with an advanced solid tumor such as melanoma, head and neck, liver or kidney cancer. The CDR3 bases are TGCAGCGTCGAAGATACGCAGTATTTT. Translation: CSVEDTQYF.